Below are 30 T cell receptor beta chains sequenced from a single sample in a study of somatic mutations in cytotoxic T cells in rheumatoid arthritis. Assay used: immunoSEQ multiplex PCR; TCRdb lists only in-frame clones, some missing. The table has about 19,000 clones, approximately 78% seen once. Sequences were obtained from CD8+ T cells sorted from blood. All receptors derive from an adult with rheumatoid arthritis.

CDR3 residues: CASMTSGRVGNTGELFF. The DNA of the CDR3 is TGTGCCAGCATGACTAGCGGGAGAGTAGGGAACACCGGGGAGCTGTTTTTT. V is TRBV11-2 and J is TRBJ2-2; 12 bases map to TRBD2. Germline V lookup: CDR1 SGHAT, CDR2 FQNNGV. There are 17 residues in the CDR3. Trimming cost V 7 bases and J 1 base; bases outside gene matches: 7.

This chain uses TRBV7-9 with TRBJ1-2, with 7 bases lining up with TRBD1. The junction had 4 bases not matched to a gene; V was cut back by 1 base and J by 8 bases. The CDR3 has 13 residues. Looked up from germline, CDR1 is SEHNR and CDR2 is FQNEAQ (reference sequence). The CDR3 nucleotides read TGTGCCAGCAGCTTAGGACAGGGTGGGGGCTACACCTTC. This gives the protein CASSLGQGGGYTF.

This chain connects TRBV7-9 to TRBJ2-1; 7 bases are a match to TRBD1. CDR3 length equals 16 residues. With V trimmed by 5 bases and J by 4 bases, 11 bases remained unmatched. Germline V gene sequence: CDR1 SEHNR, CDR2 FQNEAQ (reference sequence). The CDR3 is CASSPASGGDYNEQFF. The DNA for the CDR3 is TGTGCCAGCAGCCCAGCATCAGGGGGAGATTACAATGAGCAGTTCTTC.

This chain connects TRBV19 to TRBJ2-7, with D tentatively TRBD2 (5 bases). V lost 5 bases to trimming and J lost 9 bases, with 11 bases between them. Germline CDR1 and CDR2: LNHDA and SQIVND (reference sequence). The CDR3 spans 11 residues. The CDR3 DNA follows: TGTGCCAGTAGTCCAGGACTGGGGCAGTACTTC. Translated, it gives CASSPGLGQYF.

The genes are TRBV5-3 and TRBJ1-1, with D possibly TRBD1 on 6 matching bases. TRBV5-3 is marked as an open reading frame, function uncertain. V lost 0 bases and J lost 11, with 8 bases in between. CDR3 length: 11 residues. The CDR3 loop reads CARSLAGAAFF. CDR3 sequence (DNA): TGTGCCAGAAGCTTGGCAGGGGCCGCTTTCTTT.

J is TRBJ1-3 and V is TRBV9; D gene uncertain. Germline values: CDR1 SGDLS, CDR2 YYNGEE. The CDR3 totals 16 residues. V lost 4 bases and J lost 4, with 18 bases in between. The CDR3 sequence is CASSSTLGGSGNTIYF. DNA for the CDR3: TGTGCCAGCAGCTCAACATTAGGAGGGTCCGGAAACACCATATATTTT.

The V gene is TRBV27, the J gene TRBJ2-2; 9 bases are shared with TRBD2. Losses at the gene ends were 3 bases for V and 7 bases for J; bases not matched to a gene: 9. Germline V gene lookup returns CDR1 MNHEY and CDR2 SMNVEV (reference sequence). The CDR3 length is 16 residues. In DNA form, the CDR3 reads TGTGCCAGCAGTTTCCTCCTAGCGGGGCCGGTCGGGGAGCTGTTTTTT. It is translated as CASSFLLAGPVGELFF.

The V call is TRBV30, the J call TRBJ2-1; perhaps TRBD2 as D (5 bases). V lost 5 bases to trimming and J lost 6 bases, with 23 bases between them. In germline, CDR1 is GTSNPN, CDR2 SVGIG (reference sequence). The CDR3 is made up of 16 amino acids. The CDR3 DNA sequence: TGTGCCTGGGGTCTACCGGGCTCCGGACGGGGCAATGAGCAGTTCTTC. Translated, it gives CAWGLPGSGRGNEQFF.

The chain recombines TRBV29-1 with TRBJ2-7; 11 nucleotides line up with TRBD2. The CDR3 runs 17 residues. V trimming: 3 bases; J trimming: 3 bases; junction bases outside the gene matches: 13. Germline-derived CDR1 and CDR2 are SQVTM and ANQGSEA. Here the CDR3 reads CSVELAGGTGFVYEQYF. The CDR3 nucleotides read TGCAGCGTTGAGTTAGCGGGGGGGACAGGGTTTGTCTACGAGCAGTACTTC.

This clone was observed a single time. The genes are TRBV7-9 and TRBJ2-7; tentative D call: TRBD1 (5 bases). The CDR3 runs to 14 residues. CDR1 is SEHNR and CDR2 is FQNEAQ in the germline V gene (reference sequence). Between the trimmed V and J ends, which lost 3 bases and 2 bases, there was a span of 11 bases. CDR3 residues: CASSFNRGPYEQYF. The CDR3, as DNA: TGTGCCAGCAGCTTCAATAGGGGTCCCTACGAGCAGTACTTC. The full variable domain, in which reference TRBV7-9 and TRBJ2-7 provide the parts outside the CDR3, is DTGVSQNPRHKITKRGQNVTFRCDPISEHNRLYWYRQTLGQGPEFLTYFQNEAQLEKSRLLSDRFSAERPKGSFSTLEIQRTEQGDSAMYLCASSFNRGPYEQYFGPGTRLTVT.

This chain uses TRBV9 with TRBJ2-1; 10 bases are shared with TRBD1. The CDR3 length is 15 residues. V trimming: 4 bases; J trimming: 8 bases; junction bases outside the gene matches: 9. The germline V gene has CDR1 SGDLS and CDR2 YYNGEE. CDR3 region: CASSPGQGVSDEQFF. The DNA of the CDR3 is TGTGCCAGCAGCCCCGGACAGGGGGTGTCGGATGAGCAGTTCTTC.

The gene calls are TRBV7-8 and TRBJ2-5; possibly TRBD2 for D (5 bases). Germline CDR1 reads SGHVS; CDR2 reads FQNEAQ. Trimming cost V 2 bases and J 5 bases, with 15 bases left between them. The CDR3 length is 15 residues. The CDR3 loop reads CASSLFHGVGETQYF. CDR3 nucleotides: TGTGCCAGCAGCTTATTCCACGGGGTAGGGGAGACCCAGTACTTC.

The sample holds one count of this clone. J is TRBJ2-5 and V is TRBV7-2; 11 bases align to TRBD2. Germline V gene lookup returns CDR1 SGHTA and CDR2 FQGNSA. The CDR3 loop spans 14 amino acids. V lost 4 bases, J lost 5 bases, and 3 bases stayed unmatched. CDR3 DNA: TGTGCCAGCAGCTATAGCGGGGGGGTGGAGACCCAGTACTTC. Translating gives CASSYSGGVETQYF.

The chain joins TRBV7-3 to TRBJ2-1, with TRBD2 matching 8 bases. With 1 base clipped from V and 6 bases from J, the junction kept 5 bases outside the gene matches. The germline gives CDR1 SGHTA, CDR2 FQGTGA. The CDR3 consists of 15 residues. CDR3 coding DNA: TGTGCCAGCAGCTTAAAAGGTAGCGGGACCAATGAGCAGTTCTTC. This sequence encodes CASSLKGSGTNEQFF. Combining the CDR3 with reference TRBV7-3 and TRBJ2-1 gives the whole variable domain GAGVSQTPSNKVTEKGKYVELRCDPISGHTALYWYRQSLGQGPEFLIYFQGTGAADDSGLPNDRFFAVRPEGSVSTLKIQRTERGDSAVYLCASSLKGSGTNEQFFGPGTRLTVL.

CDR3 bases: TGTGCCAGCAGGACGGGACAGGGGTCCTACGAGCAGTACTTC. Translating it yields CASRTGQGSYEQYF. This chain links TRBV5-5 with TRBJ2-7; 10 bases align to TRBD1. CDR1 is SGHKS and CDR2 is YYEKEE in the germline V gene (reference sequence). The V segment lost 5 bases and the J segment 1 base; nucleotides outside the gene matches: 3. The CDR3 totals 14 residues.

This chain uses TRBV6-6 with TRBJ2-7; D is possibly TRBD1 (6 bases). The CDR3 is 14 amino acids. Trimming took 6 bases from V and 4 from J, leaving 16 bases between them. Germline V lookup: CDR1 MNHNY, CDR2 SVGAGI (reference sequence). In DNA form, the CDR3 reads TGTGCCAGCAGCAAAAGGGGGATTAGGTACGAGCAGTACTTC. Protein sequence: CASSKRGIRYEQYF.

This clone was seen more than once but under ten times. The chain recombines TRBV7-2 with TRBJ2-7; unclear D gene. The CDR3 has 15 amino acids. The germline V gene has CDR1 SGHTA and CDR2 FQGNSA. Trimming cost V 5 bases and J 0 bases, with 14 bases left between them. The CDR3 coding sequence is TGTGCCAGCAGCCAGGACGCTTCGAGCTCCTACGAGCAGTACTTC. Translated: CASSQDASSSYEQYF. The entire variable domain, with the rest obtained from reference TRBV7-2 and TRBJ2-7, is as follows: GAGVSQSPSNKVTEKGKDVELRCDPISGHTALYWYRQSLGQGLEFLIYFQGNSAPDKSGLPSDRFSAERTGGSVSTLTIQRTQQEDSAVYLCASSQDASSSYEQYFGPGTRLTVT.

The CDR3 coding sequence is TGTGCCAGCAGCAAGGAGCGGGAGGTTTACGAGCAGTACTTC. This codes for CASSKEREVYEQYF. The chain recombines TRBV28 with TRBJ2-7; 9 nucleotides match TRBD2. V shed 6 bases and J 4 bases; nucleotides not matched to a gene: 7. The CDR3 length is 14 residues. Germline V lookup: CDR1 MDHEN, CDR2 SYDVKM.

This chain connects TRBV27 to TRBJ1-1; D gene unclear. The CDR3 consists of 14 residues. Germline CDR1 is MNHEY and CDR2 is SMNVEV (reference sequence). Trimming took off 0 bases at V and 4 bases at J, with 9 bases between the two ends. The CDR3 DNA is TGTGCCAGCAGTTTATCGGACGAGCGCACTGAAGCTTTCTTT. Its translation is CASSLSDERTEAFF.

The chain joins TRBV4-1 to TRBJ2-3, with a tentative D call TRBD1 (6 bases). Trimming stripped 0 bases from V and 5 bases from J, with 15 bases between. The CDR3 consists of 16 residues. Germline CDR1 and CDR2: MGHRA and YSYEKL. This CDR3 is CASSQDEQGMLDTQYF. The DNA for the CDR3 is TGCGCCAGCAGCCAAGATGAGCAGGGGATGTTAGATACGCAGTATTTT.

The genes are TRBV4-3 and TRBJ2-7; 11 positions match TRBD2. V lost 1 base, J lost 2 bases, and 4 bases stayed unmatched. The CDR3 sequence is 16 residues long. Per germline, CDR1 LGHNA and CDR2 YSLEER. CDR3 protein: CASSQGVAGGTYEQYF. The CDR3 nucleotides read TGCGCCAGCAGCCAAGGGGTAGCGGGGGGGACCTACGAGCAGTACTTC.

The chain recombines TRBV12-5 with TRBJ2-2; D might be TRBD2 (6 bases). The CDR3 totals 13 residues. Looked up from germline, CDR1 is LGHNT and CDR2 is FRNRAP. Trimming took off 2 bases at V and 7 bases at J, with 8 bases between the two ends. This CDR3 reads CASGLYGGGELFF. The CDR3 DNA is TGTGCTAGTGGTTTGTACGGGGGCGGGGAGCTGTTTTTT.

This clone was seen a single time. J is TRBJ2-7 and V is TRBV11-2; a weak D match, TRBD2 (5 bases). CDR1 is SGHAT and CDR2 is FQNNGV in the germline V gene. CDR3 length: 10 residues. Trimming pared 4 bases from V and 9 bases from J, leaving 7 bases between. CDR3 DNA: TGTGCCAGCAGCTCGGGATGGCAGTACTTC. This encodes CASSSGWQYF.

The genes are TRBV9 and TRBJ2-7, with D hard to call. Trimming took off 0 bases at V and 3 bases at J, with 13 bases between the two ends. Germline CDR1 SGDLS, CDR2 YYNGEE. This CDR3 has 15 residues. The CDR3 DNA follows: TGTGCCAGCAGCGTAGGATCGGCAGAGATCTACGAGCAGTACTTC. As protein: CASSVGSAEIYEQYF.

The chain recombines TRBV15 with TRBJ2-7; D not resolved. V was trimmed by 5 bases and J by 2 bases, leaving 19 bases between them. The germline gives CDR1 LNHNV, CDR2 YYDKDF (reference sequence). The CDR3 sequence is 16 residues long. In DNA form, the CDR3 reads TGTGCCACCAGCGATCAAAAGGGCAGTTTGCCCTACGAGCAGTACTTC. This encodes CATSDQKGSLPYEQYF. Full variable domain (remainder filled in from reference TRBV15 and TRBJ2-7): DAMVIQNPRYQVTQFGKPVTLSCSQTLNHNVMYWYQQKSSQAPKLLFHYYDKDFNNEADTPDNFQSRRPNTSFCFLDIRSPGLGDTAMYLCATSDQKGSLPYEQYFGPGTRLTVT.

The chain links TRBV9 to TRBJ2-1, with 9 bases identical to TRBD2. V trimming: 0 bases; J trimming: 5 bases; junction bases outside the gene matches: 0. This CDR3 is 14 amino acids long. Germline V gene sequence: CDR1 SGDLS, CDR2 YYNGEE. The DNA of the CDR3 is TGTGCCAGCAGCGTAGGACTAGCGGACAATGAGCAGTTCTTC. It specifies CASSVGLADNEQFF.

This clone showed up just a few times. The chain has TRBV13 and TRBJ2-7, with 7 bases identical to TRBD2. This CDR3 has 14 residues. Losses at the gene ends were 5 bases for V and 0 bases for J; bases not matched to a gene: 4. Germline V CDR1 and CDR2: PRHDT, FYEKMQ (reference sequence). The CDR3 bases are TGTGCCAGCAGCCTCGGACTAGTCTCCTACGAGCAGTACTTC. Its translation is CASSLGLVSYEQYF.

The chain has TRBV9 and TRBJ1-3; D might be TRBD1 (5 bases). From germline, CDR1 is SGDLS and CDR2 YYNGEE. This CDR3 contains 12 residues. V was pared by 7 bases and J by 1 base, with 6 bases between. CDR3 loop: CASRGSGNTIYF. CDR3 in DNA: TGTGCCAGCCGGGGGTCTGGAAACACCATATATTTT.

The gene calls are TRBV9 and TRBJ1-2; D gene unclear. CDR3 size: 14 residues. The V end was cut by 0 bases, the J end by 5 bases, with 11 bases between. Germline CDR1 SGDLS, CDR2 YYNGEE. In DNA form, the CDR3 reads TGTGCCAGCAGCGTAGGTCAGGAAGCTTATGGCTACACCTTC. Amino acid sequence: CASSVGQEAYGYTF.

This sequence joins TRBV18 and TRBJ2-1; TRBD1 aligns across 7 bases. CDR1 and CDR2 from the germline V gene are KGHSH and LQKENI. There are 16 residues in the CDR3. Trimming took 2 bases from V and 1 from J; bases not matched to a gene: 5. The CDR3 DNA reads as TGTGCCAGCTCACCATGGGACAGCTCTTCCTACAATGAGCAGTTCTTC. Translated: CASSPWDSSSYNEQFF. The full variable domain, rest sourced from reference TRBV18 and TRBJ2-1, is NAGVMQNPRHLVRRRGQEARLRCSPMKGHSHVYWYRQLPEEGLKFMVYLQKENIIDESGMPKERFSAEFPKEGPSILRIQQVVRGDSAAYFCASSPWDSSSYNEQFFGPGTRLTVL.